A selection of T cell receptor beta chains follows, all from one sample in a study of blood T cell repertoires in COVID-19. The method was immunoSEQ multiplex PCR; TCRdb's version includes in-frame clones alone and lacks a portion of them. The table includes some 530,000 clones, 88% detected once. Material for sequencing was PBMCs or T cells enriched from blood (not recorded which). The receptors were gathered from an older woman who had recovered from COVID-19. Each CDR3 is given with its conserved first and last residue. D genes are given only for firm matches. Rows give clone size only sometimes, using once, few, many, or a class for an expanded clone.

j_call clone_size v_call d_call cdr3_nt cdr3_aa
TRBJ1-2 once TRBV14 NA TGTGCCAGCAGCCAAGATGCGAGGGCGGGCTACACCTTC CASSQDARAGYTF
TRBJ1-2 NA TRBV19 NA TGTGCCAGTAGTCTCTATGGCTACACCTTC CASSLYGYTF
TRBJ1-1 NA TRBV11-2 NA TGTGCCAGCCTGGGCATGAACACTGAAGCTTTCTTT CASLGMNTEAFF
TRBJ2-2 NA TRBV24-1 NA TGTGCCACCAGTGGACAGGCCCCGAACACCGGGGAGCTGTTTTTT CATSGQAPNTGELFF
TRBJ1-6 once TRBV2 NA TGTGCCAGCCGGGAGGCAGGCAATTCACCCCTCCACTTT CASREAGNSPLHF
TRBJ1-6 NA TRBV30 NA TGTGCCTGGAGCCCCGACAGGAGCTCCTATAATTCACCCCTCCACTTT CAWSPDRSSYNSPLHF
TRBJ1-4 NA TRBV5-4 TRBD1 TGTGCCAGCAGCGGGGGACAGAGTCATGAAAAACTGTTTTTT CASSGGQSHEKLFF
TRBJ1-4 NA TRBV6-5 NA TGTGCCAGCAGTTATATTAGGGGAACTAATGAAAAACTGTTTTTT CASSYIRGTNEKLFF
TRBJ2-1 NA TRBV7-8 NA TGTGCCAGCAGCTCGGCTAGTTTCAATTTCAATGAGCAGTTCTTC CASSSASFNFNEQFF
TRBJ1-5 NA TRBV4-1 TRBD1 TGCGCCAGCAGCCAAGGAACCGGACAGGGACGTTTAAGCAATCAGCCCCAGCATTTT CASSQGTGQGRLSNQPQHF
TRBJ2-7 NA TRBV24-1 TRBD1 TGTGCCACCAGTGATCCCGCCAGGACAGGGACACCCGAGCAGTACTTC CATSDPARTGTPEQYF
TRBJ1-6 NA TRBV5-5 NA TGTGCCAGCACCCCCTCCGGGACAAACAATTCACCCCTCCACTTT CASTPSGTNNSPLHF
TRBJ2-7 NA TRBV2 TRBD1 TGTGCCAGCAGCGACTGGACAGGGGCCAGCTCCTACGAGCAGTACTTC CASSDWTGASSYEQYF
TRBJ2-5 NA TRBV4-1 TRBD1 TGCGCCAGCAGCCTAGGACAGGGGTCGCAGGAGACCCAGTACTTC CASSLGQGSQETQYF